This T cell receptor beta chain was profiled in a study of blood T cells in healthy people across ages. Study-wide results and caveats: Naive CD4+ cells and diversity were both higher in long-lived donors than in aged donors.

The length of the CDR3 is 15 residues. Germline lookup yields CDR1 MGHRA and CDR2 YSYEKL. The V end lost 3 bases, the J end lost 2 bases, and 11 bases lay between the germline ends. The sample holds a few counts of this clonotype. What it binds is not known. With a J-beta primer mix and a sample-barcoded 5' primer, a second PCR ran about 6 to 11 cycles. Each CDR3 protein is one row after TCRdb ran MiXCR on the 5' RACE reads. In the table there are more than 650,000 distinct CDR3 sequences, around 24% of which are singletons. These data were also reused for a study on T cells of mothers and their children. That work states: Addition of sample barcodes and 2-4 random nucleotides occurred through the M1S primer of the second PCR.

The origin of this receptor is a boy aged 5-17 years in good health. The V and J genes are TRBV4-1 and TRBJ2-1; tentatively, D is TRBD2 (6 bases). The material sequenced was blood. DNA for the CDR3: TGCGCCAGCAGCCAGACCGGGACTCCCTACAATGAGCAGTTCTTC. Translation gives CASSQTGTPYNEQFF.